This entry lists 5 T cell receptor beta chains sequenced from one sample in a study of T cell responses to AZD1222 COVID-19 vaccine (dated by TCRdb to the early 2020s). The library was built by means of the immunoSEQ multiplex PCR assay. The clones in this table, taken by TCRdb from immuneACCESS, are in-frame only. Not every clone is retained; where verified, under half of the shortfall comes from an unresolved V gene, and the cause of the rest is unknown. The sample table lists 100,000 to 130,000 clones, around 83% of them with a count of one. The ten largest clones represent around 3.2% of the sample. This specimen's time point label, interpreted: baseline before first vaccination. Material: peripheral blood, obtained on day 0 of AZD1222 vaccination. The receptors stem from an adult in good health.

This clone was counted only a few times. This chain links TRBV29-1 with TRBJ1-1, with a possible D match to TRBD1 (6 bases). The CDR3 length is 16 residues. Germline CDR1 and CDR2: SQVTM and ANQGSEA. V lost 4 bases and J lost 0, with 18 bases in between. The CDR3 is CSVALGAGAMNTEAFF. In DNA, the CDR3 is TGCAGCGTTGCTTTAGGGGCAGGGGCGATGAACACTGAAGCTTTCTTT.

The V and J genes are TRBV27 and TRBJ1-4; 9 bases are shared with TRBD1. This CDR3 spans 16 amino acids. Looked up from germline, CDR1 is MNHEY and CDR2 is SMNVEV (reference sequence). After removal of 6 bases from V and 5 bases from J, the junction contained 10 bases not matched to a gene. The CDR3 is CASRYGTGFENEKLFF. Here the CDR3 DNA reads TGTGCCAGCAGATACGGGACAGGGTTTGAAAATGAAAAACTGTTTTTT.

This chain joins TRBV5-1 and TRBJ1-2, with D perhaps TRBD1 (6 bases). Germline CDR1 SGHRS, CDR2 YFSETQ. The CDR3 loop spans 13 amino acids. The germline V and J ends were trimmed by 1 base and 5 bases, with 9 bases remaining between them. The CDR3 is CASSLSQGYGYTF. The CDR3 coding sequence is TGCGCCAGCAGCTTGTCCCAGGGGTATGGCTACACCTTC.

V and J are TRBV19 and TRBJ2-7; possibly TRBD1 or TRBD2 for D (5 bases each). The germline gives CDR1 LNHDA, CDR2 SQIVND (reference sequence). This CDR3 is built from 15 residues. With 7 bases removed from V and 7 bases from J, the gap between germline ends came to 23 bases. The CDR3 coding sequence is TGTGCCAGTACCAGACCCGGGACCCCGAACGGAGAGCAGTACTTC. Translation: CASTRPGTPNGEQYF.

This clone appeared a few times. The CDR3 nucleotides read TGTGCCAGCAGTATTAGAATCGGGACAGGAGTTAGCACAGATACGCAGTATTTT. Translated, it gives CASSIRIGTGVSTDTQYF. V usage is TRBV7-9 and J usage is TRBJ2-3; 8 bases match TRBD1. J was trimmed by 0 bases and V by 6 bases; bases with no gene match: 14. Germline values: CDR1 SEHNR, CDR2 FQNEAQ (reference sequence). This CDR3 is 18 amino acids long.